This record covers a single T cell receptor beta chain. Its antigen is not identified. Measured with immunoSEQ multiplex PCR; TCRdb has only the in-frame clones, and not every one. The sample comprises some 150,000 clones, about 87% of which are singletons, and around 3% rests with the top ten. This specimen belongs to a study of T cell responses to AZD1222 COVID-19 vaccine. Study findings and constraints: Regions left unmutated in variants are reportedly the target of nearly half of spike-specific TCRs. Sampling that yielded the repertoires occurred only after the peak T cell response.

Germline V lookup: CDR1 LGHNA, CDR2 YNFKEQ. The CDR3 has 16 amino acids. V trimming: 4 bases; J trimming: 8 bases; junction bases outside the gene matches: 8. The sequence was obtained from an adult in good health. The V call is TRBV4-2, the J call TRBJ1-4, with TRBD1 identical over 12 bases. Sequenced here: peripheral blood, sampled on day 0 of AZD1222 vaccination. The CDR3 protein is CASSPSGTGGNEKLFF. CDR3 nucleotides: TGTGCCAGCAGCCCATCCGGGACAGGGGGCAACGAAAAACTGTTTTTT.